These T cell receptor beta chains were read from a single sample in a study of cytomegalovirus exposure and HLA in healthy donors. Here immunoSEQ multiplex PCR was the method, and the copy in TCRdb shows in-frame clones only, minus some. This repertoire includes some 96,000 clones. Sequenced: PBMCs. These receptors all come from a woman under 40 in good health and CMV-seronegative. Each CDR3 is given with its conserved first and last residue. The D gene is left open where the match is weak. Some rows have no size entry. The others give once, few or many, or a class for an expanded clone.

V gene	D gene	J gene	clone size	CDR3 DNA	CDR3 protein
TRBV4-1	-	TRBJ1-6	-	TGCGCCAGCAGCCAGGCTATCAGGGAACCCAGGGCAAATTCACCCCTCCACTTT	CASSQAIREPRANSPLHF
TRBV7-9	-	TRBJ1-1	-	TGTGCCAGCAGCCCCTTGAACACTGAAGCTTTCTTT	CASSPLNTEAFF
TRBV18	-	TRBJ1-1	-	TGTGCCAGCTCACCGCTTCAGGGGTTCACTGAAGCTTTCTTT	CASSPLQGFTEAFF
TRBV29-1	-	TRBJ2-6	-	TGCAGCGCCAAAGACAGCTCTGGGGCCAACGTCCTGACTTTC	CSAKDSSGANVLTF
TRBV5-5	-	TRBJ1-2	-	TGTGCCAGCAGCGCGGCCTACAGGGACTATGGCTACACCTTC	CASSAAYRDYGYTF
TRBV7-2	-	TRBJ2-3	medium-sized	TGTGCCTCCCAGAGGCTTACCACAGATACGCAGTATTTT	CASQRLTTDTQYF
TRBV2	TRBD1	TRBJ1-2	-	TGTGCCAGCACCCGGACAGGGGATTATGGCTACACCTTC	CASTRTGDYGYTF
TRBV9	-	TRBJ1-6	-	TGTGCCAGCAGCGCCCAGGGAGTGGCGGGGAATTCACCCCTCCACTTT	CASSAQGVAGNSPLHF
TRBV4-1	-	TRBJ2-3	-	TGCGCCAGCAGCCAAGATGGGCTCCGCACAGATACGCAGTATTTT	CASSQDGLRTDTQYF
TRBV9	-	TRBJ2-5	-	TGTGCCAGCAGCGCCGGAGGTGAGGTCCAGCAGTACTTC	CASSAGGEVQQYF
TRBV7-9	-	TRBJ1-2	-	TGTGCCAGCAGCTTAGCGGGGGAGGGACTCTATGGCTACACCTTC	CASSLAGEGLYGYTF
TRBV10-3	TRBD2	TRBJ2-2	-	TGTGCCATCAGTGAGTCTCCGCGGGGGATCGGGGAGCTGTTTTTT	CAISESPRGIGELFF
TRBV10-3	-	TRBJ1-5	-	TGTGCCATCAGTGAGGATGGGGTAGGGGCCGATCAGCCCCAGCATTTT	CAISEDGVGADQPQHF
TRBV6-4	TRBD2	TRBJ2-5	-	TGTGCCAGCAGTGAAGAAGCGGGGGCTGGTGAGACCCAGTACTTC	CASSEEAGAGETQYF
TRBV19	-	TRBJ1-5	-	TGTGCCAGTAGTATCCTAGGGAGGGACCAGCCCCAGCATTTT	CASSILGRDQPQHF
TRBV6-1	-	TRBJ1-4	-	TGTGCCAGCAGTGAAACGTCAGGGGAGGAAAAACTGTTTTTT	CASSETSGEEKLFF
TRBV6-6	-	TRBJ1-1	-	TGTGCCAGCAGTTACTCGTGGGGGGTGGACACTGAAGCTTTCTTT	CASSYSWGVDTEAFF
TRBV27	-	TRBJ2-2	-	TGTGCCAGCAGTTTAGGTATTGGAGGGACCGGGGAGCTGTTTTTT	CASSLGIGGTGELFF
TRBV6-1	-	TRBJ2-3	-	TGTGCCAGCAGTGAAGAGGAACAGGCTGTCCCATATACGCAGTATTTT	CASSEEEQAVPYTQYF
TRBV27	-	TRBJ2-2	-	TGTGCCAGCAGTTTATCGGCCAACACCGGGGAGCTGTTTTTT	CASSLSANTGELFF
TRBV6-4	TRBD1	TRBJ1-1	-	TGTGCCAGCGCAGGGGGCCCGGGCACTGAAGCTTTCTTT	CASAGGPGTEAFF
TRBV4-1	-	TRBJ2-7	-	TGCGCCAGCAGCCAGCGGAGGACCGCCAGCGAGCAGTACTTC	CASSQRRTASEQYF
TRBV5-4	TRBD1	TRBJ1-1	-	TGTGCCAGCAGCGGGGGACAGCTAAACACTGAAGCTTTCTTT	CASSGGQLNTEAFF
TRBV6-6	TRBD1	TRBJ1-1	-	TGTGCCAGCAGTTATGCGGACAGGGACACTGAAGCTTTCTTT	CASSYADRDTEAFF
TRBV4-2	-	TRBJ1-1	-	TGTGCCAGCAGCCATCCTCGGGCGGGAGGGAACACTGAAGCTTTCTTT	CASSHPRAGGNTEAFF
TRBV29-1	-	TRBJ2-3	-	TGCAGCGCCCCGCCCACACAAGGGGCAACAGATACGCAGTATTTT	CSAPPTQGATDTQYF
TRBV19	-	TRBJ1-4	-	TGTGCCAGTAGTGGAGGACAGACAAATGAAAAACTGTTTTTT	CASSGGQTNEKLFF
TRBV30	-	TRBJ2-1	-	TGTGCCTGGGTGGGGCCGAACTCCTACAATGAGCAGTTCTTC	CAWVGPNSYNEQFF
TRBV19	-	TRBJ1-1	-	TGTGCCAGTAGCCAGACTTTGAACACTGAAGCTTTCTTT	CASSQTLNTEAFF
TRBV5-1	-	TRBJ1-2	-	TGCGCCAGCAGCTTGGGGACAGATACAGCTAACTATGGCTACACCTTC	CASSLGTDTANYGYTF
TRBV15	-	TRBJ1-6	-	TGTGCCACCAGCAGAGATTTAGAGTTATATTCACCCCTCCACTTT	CATSRDLELYSPLHF
TRBV18	-	TRBJ1-1	-	TGTGCCAGCTCACCACAGCGAGAGAACACTGAAGCTTTCTTT	CASSPQRENTEAFF
TRBV15	-	TRBJ1-5	-	TGTGCCACCAACCAACGGCGAGGGTCTCAGCCCCAGCATTTT	CATNQRRGSQPQHF
TRBV5-4	TRBD2	TRBJ2-5	-	TGTGCCAGCAGCTTGCACTCTCGACTAGCGGGAGGGCCCCAGTACTTC	CASSLHSRLAGGPQYF
TRBV7-2	TRBD1	TRBJ2-7	-	TGTGCCAGCAGCTTGAGACAGGGGGACTACGAGCAGTACTTC	CASSLRQGDYEQYF
TRBV7-2	TRBD1	TRBJ1-5	-	TGTGCCAGCAGCGACCGGGACAGGGGTAGCAATCAGCCCCAGCATTTT	CASSDRDRGSNQPQHF
TRBV4-1	TRBD2	TRBJ2-1	-	TGCGCCAGCAGCCAACGACTAGCGGGAGGGAATGAGCAGTTCTTC	CASSQRLAGGNEQFF
TRBV5-4	TRBD2	TRBJ2-3	-	TGTGCCAGCAGCAGGACTAGCGGGAGGACAGATACGCAGTATTTT	CASSRTSGRTDTQYF
TRBV7-8	TRBD1	TRBJ1-2	-	TGTGCCAGCAGTCTCGAGCCGGGACAGGGGCTTGCGGGCTACACCTTC	CASSLEPGQGLAGYTF
TRBV30	-	TRBJ1-2	-	TGTGCCTGGAGTGTGGCGGCAGGGCGATATGGCTACACCTTC	CAWSVAAGRYGYTF
TRBV2	-	TRBJ2-2	-	TGTGCCAGCAGGGCGGGGGCGTACACCGGGGAGCTGTTTTTT	CASRAGAYTGELFF